This TCR beta chain came from a study of blood T cell repertoires in COVID-19. Measured with immunoSEQ multiplex PCR; TCRdb has only the in-frame clones, and not every one. The sample yields about 28,000 clones, about 85% seen once. Input material: peripheral blood. The TCR was taken from a man aged 55 to 70 with active COVID-19.

For the CDR3, the DNA is TGTGCCAGCAGCTCGGACAGGACAACCTACGAGCAGTACTTC. Protein sequence: CASSSDRTTYEQYF. The chain couples TRBV7-2 to TRBJ2-7; 7 bases align to TRBD1. V dropped 4 bases and J dropped 2; count of bases not matched to a gene: 5. CDR1 is SGHTA and CDR2 is FQGNSA in the germline V gene. This CDR3 region has 14 residues.